A single sample gave rise to the 20 T cell receptor beta chains below, sequenced in a study of blood T cells in healthy people across ages. The second PCR ran about 6 to 11 cycles with a sample-barcoded 5' primer and J-beta primers. Each CDR3 protein gets one entry after TCRdb re-called the 5' RACE reads with MiXCR. Here the sample spans about 1,000,000 distinct CDR3 sequences, under 45% being singletons. The sample taken for sequencing was blood. Receptors originate from a woman between 55 and 75 years old in good health.

The chain uses TRBV4-1 and TRBJ2-7; the D gene is possibly TRBD2 (7 bases). The V end was cut by 7 bases, the J end by 0 bases, with 19 bases between. The CDR3 spans 16 residues. Germline V gene lookup returns CDR1 MGHRA and CDR2 YSYEKL. The CDR3 bases are TGCGCCAGCATAAAGGGGGGGGCGGGGCACTCCTACGAGCAGTACTTC. As protein: CASIKGGAGHSYEQYF.

V gene TRBV2 combines with J gene TRBJ2-3; TRBD2 matches at 11 bases. V lost 6 bases, J lost 5 bases, and 13 bases stayed unmatched. The germline V gene has CDR1 SNHLY and CDR2 FYNNEI. The CDR3 consists of 17 residues. This chain's CDR3 is CASRRTLAGGVGDTQYF. CDR3 nucleotides: TGTGCCAGCAGGAGGACCTTAGCGGGAGGGGTCGGAGATACGCAGTATTTT.

Only a few counts were recorded for this clonotype. DNA for the CDR3: TGCGCCAGCAGCTTGGCTGGACCGATAGCCAAAAACATTCAGTACTTC. Its protein is CASSLAGPIAKNIQYF. The V call is TRBV5-1, the J call TRBJ2-4; D is uncertain. This CDR3 has 16 residues. The germline V gene has CDR1 SGHRS and CDR2 YFSETQ. The V end was cut by 0 bases, the J end by 0 bases, with 10 bases between. The full variable domain, in which reference TRBV5-1 and TRBJ2-4 provide the parts outside the CDR3, is KAGVTQTPRYLIKTRGQQVTLSCSPISGHRSVSWYQQTPGQGLQFLFEYFSETQRNKGNFPGRFSGRQFSNSRSEMNVSTLELGDSALYLCASSLAGPIAKNIQYFGAGTRLSVL.

The V call is TRBV20-1, the J call TRBJ2-3; perhaps TRBD2 as D (5 bases). V was cut by 6 bases and J by 2 bases, with 15 bases left in between. The CDR3 is 14 amino acids. Germline lookup yields CDR1 DFQATT and CDR2 SNEGSKA (reference sequence). The chain's CDR3 is CSAQLGLNTDTQYF. CDR3 DNA: TGCAGTGCCCAACTCGGACTTAACACAGATACGCAGTATTTT.

This clonotype was counted between two and nine times. This rearrangement joins TRBV20-1 to TRBJ2-1, with D perhaps matching TRBD1 (6 bases). The ends were cut back, 6 bases at V and 0 bases at J, with 12 bases in the middle. CDR3 length: 14 amino acids. Germline CDR1 reads DFQATT; CDR2 reads SNEGSKA (reference sequence). CDR3 coding DNA: TGCAGTGCGCATCGGGACACCTCCTACAATGAGCAGTTCTTC. Its translation: CSAHRDTSYNEQFF.

This sequence joins TRBV20-1 and TRBJ1-2; D gene ambiguous. The germline gives CDR1 DFQATT, CDR2 SNEGSKA (reference sequence). Trimming removed 0 bases from V and 13 bases from J, with 3 bases in between. The CDR3 contains 8 residues. CDR3 nucleotide sequence: TGCAGTGCTAGAGATGGCACCTTC. This translates into CSARDGTF.

In this sample, this clonotype turned up once. The rearrangement links TRBV10-2 to TRBJ2-3; a weak D match, TRBD2 (5 bases). Germline values: CDR1 WSHSY, CDR2 SAAADI. V shed 7 bases and J shed 2 bases, with 10 bases lying between them. This CDR3 has 13 amino acids. CDR3 nucleotide sequence: TGCGCCAGCAAGGAGCGGATCACAGATACGCAGTATTTT. It is translated as CASKERITDTQYF.

This clonotype was counted a few times. This chain uses TRBV9 with TRBJ2-3; TRBD2 agrees at 11 bases. The CDR3 is made up of 18 amino acids. Germline V gives CDR1 SGDLS, CDR2 YYNGEE. V lost 0 bases and J lost 3; bases outside the gene matches: 9. CDR3 coding DNA: TGTGCCAGCAGCGTAGCCACGGGGGGACTAGCGGTAACAGATACGCAGTATTTT. Translated: CASSVATGGLAVTDTQYF.

The gene calls are TRBV12-3 or TRBV12-4 and TRBJ2-3; 8 nucleotides line up with TRBD1. The CDR3 loop spans 16 amino acids. The V and J ends lost 2 bases and 5 bases, in that order; junction bases with no gene match: 9. In DNA form, the CDR3 reads TGTGCCAGCAGTTTATTACAGGGGGTTTTACAAGATACGCAGTATTTT. Translating gives CASSLLQGVLQDTQYF.

The gene calls are TRBV6-2 or TRBV6-3 and TRBJ2-7; 7 bases match TRBD1. Unmatched junction bases numbered 15, after V lost 7 bases and J lost 3 bases. Germline assignment: CDR1 MNHEY and CDR2 SVGEGT. There are 16 residues in the CDR3. The CDR3 coding sequence is TGTGCCAGCAAGCAAAGACAGGGATCCCTCTTCTACGAGCAGTACTTC. Amino acids: CASKQRQGSLFYEQYF.

The J gene is TRBJ1-3, the V gene TRBV20-1, with D unclear. Per germline, CDR1 DFQATT and CDR2 SNEGSKA (reference sequence). The V end lost 6 bases, the J end lost 2 bases, and 11 bases lay between the germline ends. This CDR3 comprises 13 residues. The CDR3 DNA follows: TGCAGTGCAAGAATGGGTACTGGAAACACCATATATTTT. Protein sequence: CSARMGTGNTIYF.

The gene calls are TRBV15 and TRBJ2-1; 8 nucleotides agree with TRBD2. The CDR3 totals 14 residues. Trimming removed 8 bases from V and 4 bases from J; junction bases left unmatched: 7. Germline V lookup: CDR1 LNHNV, CDR2 YYDKDF (reference sequence). The CDR3 DNA sequence: TGTGCCACCCTACTCGCGGGAGGATACAATGAGCAGTTCTTC. Translation gives CATLLAGGYNEQFF. The whole variable domain, remainder taken from reference TRBV15 and TRBJ2-1, is DAMVIQNPRYQVTQFGKPVTLSCSQTLNHNVMYWYQQKSSQAPKLLFHYYDKDFNNEADTPDNFQSRRPNTSFCFLDIRSPGLGDTAMYLCATLLAGGYNEQFFGPGTRLTVL.

A word on this clonotype: This could be a read error, since a much larger clone is one nucleotide away. The chain recombines TRBV7-9 with TRBJ2-7; the D gene could be TRBD1 or TRBD2 (5 bases each). CDR3 length: 14 residues. V was clipped by 1 base and J by 6 bases, with 13 bases between them. The germline gives CDR1 SEHNR, CDR2 FQNEAQ (reference sequence). CDR3 DNA sequence: TGTGCCAGCAGCTTAGACGAAAAGGGGAGCGAGCAGTACTTC. Translated, it gives CASSLDEKGSEQYF.

The V call is TRBV21-1, the J call TRBJ2-3; the DNA was not compared with TRBD1, the D call given in the table. TRBV21-1 is an annotated pseudogene. The CDR3 is 15 amino acids. The CDR3 coding sequence is TGTGCCAGCAGCCTTTCAAGGGGGTGCACGGATACGCAGTATTTT. Translated, it gives CASSLSRGCTDTQYF.

This clonotype was found once. The chain employs TRBV27 and TRBJ1-1; D is unresolved. The CDR3 length is 13 residues. V was trimmed by 5 bases and J by 0 bases, leaving 7 bases between them. Germline V gene data show CDR1 as MNHEY and CDR2 as SMNVEV (reference sequence). CDR3 sequence (DNA): TGTGCCAGCAGTCCCAATATGAACACTGAAGCTTTCTTT. This encodes CASSPNMNTEAFF.

This chain links TRBV6-5 with TRBJ2-7; D is unresolved. This CDR3 comprises 14 residues. Trimming shortened V by 0 bases and J by 5 bases, and 11 bases separated the two germline ends. The germline V gene has CDR1 MNHEY and CDR2 SVGAGI. The CDR3 is CASSYSVGFHEQYF. The CDR3 region has the DNA TGTGCCAGCAGTTACTCGGTCGGGTTTCACGAGCAGTACTTC.

Comment on this clonotype: A read error may explain this, as a much larger clone is one base away. This rearrangement joins TRBV2 to TRBJ1-4, with TRBD1 identical over 10 bases. CDR3 size: 14 residues. CDR1 SNHLY and CDR2 FYNNEI come from the germline V gene. CDR3 protein: CASSRDRGMERLFF. The CDR3 region has the DNA TGTGCCAGCAGTCGGGACAGGGGAATGGAAAGACTGTTTTTT.

The chain combines TRBV21-1 with TRBJ2-1; TRBD1, the table's D call, was not compared with the DNA. TRBV21-1 is noted as a pseudogene. The CDR3 extends over 20 amino acids. In nucleotides, the CDR3 is TGTGCCAGCAGCAAAGCGCCTCGCGGAGCAGCCCCCCTCGACTACAATGAGCAGTTCTTC. Protein sequence: CASSKAPRGAAPLDYNEQFF.

This clonotype was recorded a few times. The CDR3 DNA sequence: TGCAGTGCTTCTTTAACAGGGACGGCAAGCTACACCTTC. Protein: CSASLTGTASYTF. The chain employs TRBV20-1 and TRBJ1-2, with D perhaps matching TRBD1 (6 bases). The CDR3 totals 13 residues. Deletions cut 5 bases from V and 9 bases from J, with 19 bases between. Looked up from germline, CDR1 is DFQATT and CDR2 is SNEGSKA (reference sequence).

The chain employs TRBV6-1 and TRBJ1-4; TRBD1 is a possible D gene (6 bases). The germline V gene encodes CDR1 MNHNS and CDR2 SASEGT. Trimming pared 6 bases from V and 7 bases from J, leaving 12 bases between. This CDR3 spans 13 amino acids. In DNA, the CDR3 is TGTGCCAGCAGCCCAGGGGTATCTGAAAAACTGTTTTTT. It codes for CASSPGVSEKLFF.